The sequence of this T cell receptor (beta chain) was determined in a study of CD8 T cells in ankylosing spondylitis. Whole-study results and caveats: Matched synovial fluid from ankylosing spondylitis patients was reported to be enriched for disease-linked clones.

TCRdb fed the 5' RACE reads into MiXCR, producing one record per CDR3 protein. The sample lists 250,000 to 350,000 distinct CDR3 sequences; around 21% were seen once. Trimming stripped 4 bases from V and 5 bases from J, with 8 bases between. The CDR3 loop spans 11 amino acids. The germline CDR1 and CDR2 sequences are DFQATT and SNEGSKA (reference sequence). About this clonotype: As yet, its antigen is unknown.

This receptor was identified in a female donor with ankylosing spondylitis or in good health (not recorded which). The V gene is TRBV20-1, the J gene TRBJ2-5; a possible D gene is TRBD1 (6 bases). Sequences were obtained from blood, either unsorted or a sorted T cell fraction (not recorded which). CDR3 coding DNA: TGCAGTGCTAACAGGGCTGAGACCCAGTACTTC. This translates into CSANRAETQYF.